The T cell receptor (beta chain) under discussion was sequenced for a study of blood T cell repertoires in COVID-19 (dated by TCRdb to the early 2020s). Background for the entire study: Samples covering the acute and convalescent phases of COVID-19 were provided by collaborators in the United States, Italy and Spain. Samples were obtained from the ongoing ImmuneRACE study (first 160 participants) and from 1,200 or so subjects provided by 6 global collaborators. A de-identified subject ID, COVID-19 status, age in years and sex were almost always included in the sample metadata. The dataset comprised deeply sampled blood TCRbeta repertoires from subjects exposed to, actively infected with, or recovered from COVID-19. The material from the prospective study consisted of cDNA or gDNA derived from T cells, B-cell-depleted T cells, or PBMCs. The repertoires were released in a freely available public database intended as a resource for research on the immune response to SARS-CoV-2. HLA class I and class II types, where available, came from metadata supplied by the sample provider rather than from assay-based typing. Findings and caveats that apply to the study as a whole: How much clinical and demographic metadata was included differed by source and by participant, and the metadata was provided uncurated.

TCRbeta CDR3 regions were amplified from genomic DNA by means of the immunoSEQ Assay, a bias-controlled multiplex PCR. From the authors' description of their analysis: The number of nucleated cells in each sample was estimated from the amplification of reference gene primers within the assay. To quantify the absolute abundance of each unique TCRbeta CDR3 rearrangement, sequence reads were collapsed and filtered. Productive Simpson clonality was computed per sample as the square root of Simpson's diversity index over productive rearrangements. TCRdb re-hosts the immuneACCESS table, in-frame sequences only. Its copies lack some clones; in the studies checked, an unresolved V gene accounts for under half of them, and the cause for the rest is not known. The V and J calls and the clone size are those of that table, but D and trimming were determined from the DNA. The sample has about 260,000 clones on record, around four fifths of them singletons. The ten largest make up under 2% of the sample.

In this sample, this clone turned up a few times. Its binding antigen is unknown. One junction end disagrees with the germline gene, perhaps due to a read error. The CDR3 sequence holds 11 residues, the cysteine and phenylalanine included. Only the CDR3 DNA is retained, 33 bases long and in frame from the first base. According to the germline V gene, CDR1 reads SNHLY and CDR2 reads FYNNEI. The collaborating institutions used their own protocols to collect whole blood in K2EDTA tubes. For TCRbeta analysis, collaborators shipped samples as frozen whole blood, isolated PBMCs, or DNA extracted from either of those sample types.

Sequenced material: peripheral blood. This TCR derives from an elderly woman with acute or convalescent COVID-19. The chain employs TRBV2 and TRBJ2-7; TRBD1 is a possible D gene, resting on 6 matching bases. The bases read TGCCCTGTGACAGGCTCCTACGAGCAGTACTTC. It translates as CPVTGSYEQYF.